Listed here are 18 T cell receptor beta chains from one sample, sequenced in a study of T cell changes during pregnancy in multiple sclerosis. The protocol was immunoSEQ multiplex PCR, while the TCRdb copy is restricted to in-frame clones and leaves out a portion. Here the sample spans around 70,000 clones, more than 90% being singletons. Material: peripheral blood, obtained after pregnancy. The receptors originated from a female donor in good health, enrolled as a control in a pregnancy study.

This rearrangement joins TRBV4-2 to TRBJ2-1; TRBD2 matches 10 bases. V shed 0 bases and J 6 bases; nucleotides not matched to a gene: 5. Per the germline V gene, CDR1 is LGHNA and CDR2 is YNFKEQ. This CDR3 spans 16 amino acids. CDR3 protein: CASSQDHLAGANEQFF. The CDR3 region has the DNA TGTGCCAGCAGCCAAGATCACCTAGCGGGGGCCAATGAGCAGTTCTTC.

The chain joins TRBV7-9 to TRBJ2-5; 9 positions agree with TRBD1. Trimming at V came to 4 bases and at J to 5 bases, leaving 11 bases not matched to a gene. Germline V CDR1 and CDR2: SEHNR, FQNEAQ (reference sequence). There are 16 residues in the CDR3. CDR3 coding DNA: TGTGCCAGCAGCTCCTCGGACAGGGGTTGGATGGAGACCCAGTACTTC. Its protein product is CASSSSDRGWMETQYF.

DNA of the CDR3: TGTGCCAGCAGCGCACGACTAGCGGGAGTTGAGACCCAGTACTTC. It codes for CASSARLAGVETQYF. The V gene is TRBV7-2, the J gene TRBJ2-5; 12 bases fit TRBD2. CDR1 SGHTA and CDR2 FQGNSA come from the germline V gene. This CDR3 is built from 15 residues. V was pared by 5 bases and J by 5 bases, with 6 bases of the junction left unmatched.

The chain links TRBV11-2 to TRBJ1-1, with unresolved D. Germline-derived CDR1 and CDR2 are SGHAT and FQNNGV. V lost 2 bases, J lost 2 bases, and 9 bases lay in between. This CDR3 has 14 residues. The CDR3 is CASSLTPGNTEAFF. The CDR3 DNA sequence: TGTGCCAGCAGCTTAACGCCAGGAAACACTGAAGCTTTCTTT.

This clone was detected once. The DNA for the CDR3 is TGCGCCAGCAGCGGGGTCGGGGAGAACACCGGGGAGCTGTTTTTT. This translates into CASSGVGENTGELFF. The chain couples TRBV5-1 to TRBJ2-2; weak D call: TRBD2 (5 bases). CDR3 length: 15 residues. V was trimmed by 4 bases and J by 1 base, leaving 11 bases between them. Germline V gene data show CDR1 as SGHRS and CDR2 as YFSETQ.

The CDR3, as DNA: TGTGCCAGCAGTGGTGGGCCAACTAGCACAGATACGCAGTATTTT. Amino acid sequence: CASSGGPTSTDTQYF. The chain uses TRBV5-6 and TRBJ2-3; D unresolved. The CDR3 consists of 15 residues. Germline CDR1 is SGHDT and CDR2 is YYEEEE. V lost 5 bases, J lost 0 bases, and 13 bases lay in between.

J is TRBJ1-2 and V is TRBV5-6; 7 bases map to TRBD1. CDR1 SGHDT and CDR2 YYEEEE come from the germline V gene. V shed 3 bases and J 3 bases; nucleotides not matched to a gene: 5. The CDR3 length is 14 residues. In DNA, the CDR3 is TGTGCCAGCAGCTACAGGGGTTTCGACTATGGCTACACCTTC. It specifies CASSYRGFDYGYTF.

CDR3 bases: TGTGCCAGCAGCGCGACTGCCCACTCCTACAATGAGCAGTTCTTC. It is translated as CASSATAHSYNEQFF. V and J are TRBV28 and TRBJ2-1; D gene unclear. The ends were cut back, 6 bases at V and 0 bases at J, with 12 bases in the middle. Per germline, CDR1 MDHEN and CDR2 SYDVKM. This CDR3 region has 15 residues.

A single count supports this clone. The V and J genes are TRBV5-4 and TRBJ1-2, with D unresolved. V lost 2 bases and J 4 bases, leaving 9 bases between the germline ends. The CDR3 covers 13 residues. The germline CDR1 and CDR2 sequences are SGHNT and YYREEE (reference sequence). In nucleotides, the CDR3 is TGTGCCAGCAGCTTACCAGGCACCTATGGCTACACCTTC. Amino acids: CASSLPGTYGYTF.

This chain joins TRBV25-1 and TRBJ2-7; unclear D gene. Germline V gene sequence: CDR1 MGHDK, CDR2 SYGVNS. This CDR3 spans 13 amino acids. V lost 9 bases and J lost 0, with 12 bases in between. The CDR3 sequence: CASEVGNSYEQYF. Here the CDR3 DNA reads TGTGCCAGTGAGGTAGGCAACTCCTACGAGCAGTACTTC.

The chain links TRBV27 to TRBJ2-7; maybe TRBD2 (6 bases). In germline, CDR1 is MNHEY, CDR2 SMNVEV (reference sequence). The length of the CDR3 is 13 residues. Trimming removed 1 base from V and 6 bases from J, with 10 bases in between. CDR3: CASSLYGGSEQYF. The CDR3 DNA reads as TGTGCCAGCAGTTTATATGGGGGGTCCGAGCAGTACTTC.

This chain joins TRBV28 and TRBJ2-7; 10 nucleotides match TRBD1. V shed 5 bases, J shed 2 bases, and the junction held 6 bases outside the gene matches. CDR3 size: 15 residues. Germline V gives CDR1 MDHEN, CDR2 SYDVKM. CDR3 loop: CASSPVDRGAYEQYF. CDR3 nucleotide sequence: TGTGCCAGCAGTCCCGTGGACAGGGGGGCCTACGAGCAGTACTTC. Supplemented by reference TRBV28 and TRBJ2-7, the full variable domain reads DVKVTQSSRYLVKRTGEKVFLECVQDMDHENMFWYRQDPGLGLRLIYFSYDVKMKEKGDIPEGYSVSREKKERFSLILESASTNQTSMYLCASSPVDRGAYEQYFGPGTRLTVT.

The chain has TRBV7-8 and TRBJ2-5; a possible D gene is TRBD2 (5 bases). The CDR3 runs 14 residues. Germline V CDR1 and CDR2: SGHVS, FQNEAQ. V dropped 5 bases and J dropped 5 bases, with 15 bases sitting between them. The CDR3 bases are TGTGCCAGCAGCCCACTCTCTAGCTATGAGACCCAGTACTTC. As protein: CASSPLSSYETQYF.

The chain recombines TRBV25-1 with TRBJ2-7; 14 nucleotides match TRBD2. Trimming cost V 10 bases and J 7 bases; bases outside gene matches: 9. The CDR3 covers 14 residues. Looked up from germline, CDR1 is MGHDK and CDR2 is SYGVNS. The CDR3 DNA reads as TGTGCCACCTTGGGACTAGCGGGAGTCGGTGAGCAGTACTTC. It yields the protein CATLGLAGVGEQYF.

This clone was seen a few times. CDR3 sequence reads: CASSYSLQGANTEAFF. For the CDR3, the DNA is TGTGCCAGCAGTTACTCGCTACAGGGGGCGAACACTGAAGCTTTCTTT. V gene TRBV6-5 combines with J gene TRBJ1-1; 9 bases match TRBD1. CDR1 and CDR2 (germline): MNHEY, SVGAGI. This CDR3 comprises 16 residues. Trimming at V came to 0 bases and at J to 1 base, leaving 3 bases not matched to a gene.

This clone was counted once. The chain joins TRBV7-9 to TRBJ1-4; D might be TRBD1 (5 bases). V was clipped by 5 bases and J by 7 bases, with 14 bases between them. CDR3 length: 14 residues. The germline CDR1 and CDR2 sequences are SEHNR and FQNEAQ (reference sequence). The CDR3 DNA reads as TGTGCCAGCAGCCCCTCCCCGGGGGGTGAAAAACTGTTTTTT. This sequence encodes CASSPSPGGEKLFF.

V and J are TRBV7-9 and TRBJ1-1; 7 nucleotides match TRBD1. This CDR3 has 14 amino acids. With V trimmed by 5 bases and J by 1 base, 4 bases remained unmatched. CDR1 and CDR2 (germline): SEHNR, FQNEAQ (reference sequence). CDR3 in DNA: TGTGCCAGCAGCCTCGGACAGGCGAACACTGAAGCTTTCTTT. Translation gives CASSLGQANTEAFF.

This chain uses TRBV11-3 with TRBJ2-3; D gene uncertain. The V end was cut by 4 bases, the J end by 5 bases, with 7 bases between. The CDR3 runs 12 residues. The germline CDR1 and CDR2 sequences are SGHNT and YENEEA. CDR3 residues: CASSSGGDTQYF. CDR3 DNA: TGTGCCAGCAGCTCGGGTGGAGATACGCAGTATTTT.